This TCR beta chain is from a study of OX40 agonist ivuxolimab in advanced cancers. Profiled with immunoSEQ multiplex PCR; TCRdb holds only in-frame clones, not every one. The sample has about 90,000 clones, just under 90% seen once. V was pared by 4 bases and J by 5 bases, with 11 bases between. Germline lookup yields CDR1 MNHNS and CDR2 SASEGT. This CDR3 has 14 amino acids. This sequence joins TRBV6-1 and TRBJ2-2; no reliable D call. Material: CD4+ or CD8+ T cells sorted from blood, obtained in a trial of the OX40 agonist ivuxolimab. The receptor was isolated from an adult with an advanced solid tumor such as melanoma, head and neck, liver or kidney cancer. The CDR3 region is CASSAARRTGELFF. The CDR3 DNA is TGTGCCAGCAGTGCGGCCCGGAGAACCGGGGAGCTGTTTTTT.